A single sample gave rise to the 20 T cell receptor beta chains below, sequenced in a study of beta chain features in type 1 diabetes. The isolated RNA, all of it, was reverse transcribed, so expressed TCRB transcripts were what got sequenced. The protocol was immunoSEQ multiplex PCR, while the TCRdb copy is restricted to in-frame clones and leaves out a portion. Of around 430,000 clones in the sample, approximately 28% were seen once. The specimen was naive CD4+ T cells from blood. All receptors come from a man younger than 30 in good health.

The chain's CDR3 is CASSEYPNTGELFF. In DNA, the CDR3 is TGTGCCAGCAGCGAGTATCCGAACACCGGGGAGCTGTTTTTT. The chain employs TRBV9 and TRBJ2-2, with D unclear. Germline V gene lookup returns CDR1 SGDLS and CDR2 YYNGEE. This CDR3 is 14 amino acids long. Between the trimmed V and J ends, which lost 3 bases and 0 bases, there was a span of 6 bases.

The J gene is TRBJ1-4, the V gene TRBV15, with D possibly matching TRBD1 (6 bases). The germline CDR1 and CDR2 sequences are LNHNV and YYDKDF (reference sequence). This CDR3 is 15 amino acids long. Between the trimmed V and J ends, which lost 0 bases and 6 bases, there was a span of 11 bases. CDR3 in amino acids: CATSRDGAGDEKLFF. The DNA of the CDR3 is TGTGCCACCAGCAGAGATGGGGCAGGGGATGAAAAACTGTTTTTT.

The chain joins TRBV29-1 to TRBJ1-1; D unclear. This CDR3 has 13 residues. Per germline, CDR1 SQVTM and CDR2 ANQGSEA. V gave up 2 bases and J gave up 4 bases, with 11 bases separating them. The CDR3 bases are TGCAGCGTTGAACCAGGCTGGGTCACTGAAGCTTTCTTT. This gives the protein CSVEPGWVTEAFF.

The sample holds one count of this clone. The J gene is TRBJ1-5, the V gene TRBV30; no clear D. The length of the CDR3 is 13 residues. Trimming stripped 1 base from V and 5 bases from J, with 9 bases between. Germline V CDR1 and CDR2: GTSNPN, SVGIG (reference sequence). CDR3 residues: CAWSARVDQPQHF. CDR3 DNA: TGTGCCTGGAGTGCTAGGGTGGATCAGCCCCAGCATTTT.

The chain employs TRBV27 and TRBJ2-2; D not certain. V gave up 2 bases and J gave up 1 base, with 8 bases separating them. The CDR3 covers 15 residues. The germline V gene has CDR1 MNHEY and CDR2 SMNVEV (reference sequence). The CDR3 DNA follows: TGTGCCAGCAGTTTAGGGTGGATGAACACCGGGGAGCTGTTTTTT. Translated, it gives CASSLGWMNTGELFF.

The chain carries TRBV7-9 and TRBJ2-3; tentative D call: TRBD1 (6 bases). The CDR3 runs 15 residues. V was shortened by 5 bases and J by 3 bases, with 15 bases between the two germline ends. The germline V gene encodes CDR1 SEHNR and CDR2 FQNEAQ (reference sequence). CDR3 protein: CASSLIRGMTDTQYF. The CDR3 DNA follows: TGTGCCAGCAGCCTCATCAGGGGTATGACAGATACGCAGTATTTT.

The J gene is TRBJ2-2, the V gene TRBV28, with D possibly TRBD1 on 6 matching bases. Germline CDR1 is MDHEN and CDR2 is SYDVKM. CDR3 size: 14 residues. V dropped 6 bases and J dropped 0 bases, with 8 bases sitting between them. For the CDR3, the DNA is TGTGCCAGCAGGCGGACAGCGAACACCGGGGAGCTGTTTTTT. Amino acids: CASRRTANTGELFF.

This clone was detected only a few times. This sequence joins TRBV5-4 and TRBJ2-1, with D uncertain. With 0 bases removed from V and 6 bases from J, the gap between germline ends came to 7 bases. This CDR3 is 13 amino acids long. Germline V gives CDR1 SGHNT, CDR2 YYREEE (reference sequence). The CDR3 coding sequence is TGTGCCAGCAGCTTGGACAAGGGCAATGAGCAGTTCTTC. Protein product: CASSLDKGNEQFF.

This sequence joins TRBV10-3 and TRBJ2-1; 7 bases are shared with TRBD1. After removal of 10 bases from V and 8 bases from J, the junction contained 11 bases not matched to a gene. Germline assignment: CDR1 ENHRY and CDR2 SYGVKD. CDR3 length equals 13 residues. The CDR3 coding sequence is TGTGCCACCAAGGGGACAGAGCGCGATGAGCAGTTCTTC. Encoded protein: CATKGTERDEQFF.

This clone was found a few times. The rearrangement uses TRBV5-6 and TRBJ2-7; a possible D gene is TRBD1 (6 bases). The DNA matches TRBJ2-5 better at its end, which makes the J call doubtful. This CDR3 has 11 residues. Germline V gene data show CDR1 as SGHDT and CDR2 as YYEEEE. CDR3 sequence: CASSTTGTQYF. In nucleotides, the CDR3 is TGTGCCAGCAGCACGACAGGGACCCAGTACTTC.

This CDR3 reads CASTPGIMNTEAFF. The DNA for the CDR3 is TGCGCCAGCACCCCAGGGATTATGAACACTGAAGCTTTCTTT. This sequence joins TRBV5-1 and TRBJ1-1, with D perhaps TRBD1 (5 bases). CDR1 is SGHRS and CDR2 is YFSETQ in the germline V gene. This CDR3 has 14 residues. V gave up 6 bases and J gave up 0 bases, with 12 bases separating them.

This clone was detected a few times. This chain uses TRBV29-1 with TRBJ1-1; 7 bases agree with TRBD1. The CDR3 is 15 amino acids. The germline gives CDR1 SQVTM, CDR2 ANQGSEA. Trimming cost V 7 bases and J 0 bases; bases outside gene matches: 11. Here the CDR3 reads CSAIKDRDMNTEAFF. Written as DNA, the CDR3 is TGCAGCGCTATTAAAGACAGGGACATGAACACTGAAGCTTTCTTT.

This chain's CDR3 is CASSEASGSSVSYNEQFF. CDR3 nucleotides: TGTGCCAGCAGTGAGGCTAGCGGGAGTTCCGTGTCCTACAATGAGCAGTTCTTC. The chain joins TRBV6-1 to TRBJ2-1; 10 bases line up with TRBD2. Germline V lookup: CDR1 MNHNS, CDR2 SASEGT. The CDR3 has 18 amino acids. V was clipped by 3 bases and J by 1 base; unmatched bases: 9.

This chain connects TRBV5-6 to TRBJ2-3; 7 bases match TRBD2. Trimming took 4 bases from V and 6 from J; bases not matched to a gene: 2. This CDR3 comprises 12 residues. CDR1 and CDR2 from the germline V gene are SGHDT and YYEEEE. The CDR3 sequence is CASSELADTQYF. Here the CDR3 DNA reads TGTGCCAGCAGCGAACTAGCGGATACGCAGTATTTT.

The chain recombines TRBV30 with TRBJ2-7, with 9 nucleotides matching TRBD2. V trimming: 1 base; J trimming: 0 bases; junction bases outside the gene matches: 4. The CDR3 is 15 amino acids. Germline-derived CDR1 and CDR2 are GTSNPN and SVGIG (reference sequence). The CDR3 sequence: CAWSASGTSSYEQYF. The DNA for the CDR3 is TGTGCCTGGAGTGCTAGCGGGACGAGCTCCTACGAGCAGTACTTC.

V is TRBV7-2 and J is TRBJ2-2; 8 bases line up with TRBD2. Germline V gene data show CDR1 as SGHTA and CDR2 as FQGNSA. J was trimmed by 4 bases and V by 3 bases; bases with no gene match: 4. This CDR3 contains 15 residues. CDR3 nucleotides: TGTGCCAGCAGCTTTGATAGCGGGGCCACCGGGGAGCTGTTTTTT. This gives the protein CASSFDSGATGELFF.

In its sample, this clone was seen a few times. The chain recombines TRBV6-5 with TRBJ2-1, with 9 bases matching TRBD2. Germline V lookup: CDR1 MNHEY, CDR2 SVGAGI. CDR3 length equals 16 residues. V shed 0 bases and J 3 bases; nucleotides not matched to a gene: 3. The DNA for the CDR3 is TGTGCCAGCAGTTACTCACCAGCGGGAGGCTACAATGAGCAGTTCTTC. Amino acid sequence: CASSYSPAGGYNEQFF.

The chain is built from TRBV6-1 and TRBJ2-3; the D call may be TRBD1 or TRBD2 (6 bases each). V lost 4 bases and J lost 4, with 12 bases in between. The V gene's germline CDR1 is MNHNS and CDR2 SASEGT. The CDR3 has 14 residues. DNA of the CDR3: TGTGCCAGCAGTGGGGGGGCAGGACCAGATACGCAGTATTTT. Amino acids: CASSGGAGPDTQYF.

This clone was seen only a few times. This chain connects TRBV30 to TRBJ1-5, with D perhaps matching TRBD1 (6 bases). V gave up 5 bases and J gave up 0 bases, with 8 bases separating them. The CDR3 contains 13 residues. The germline V gene encodes CDR1 GTSNPN and CDR2 SVGIG (reference sequence). CDR3 sequence reads: CAWGDNSNQPQHF. CDR3 nucleotide sequence: TGTGCCTGGGGGGACAATAGCAATCAGCCCCAGCATTTT.

This clone has only a few counts. The chain carries TRBV29-1 and TRBJ2-7; D remains ambiguous. Trimming removed 7 bases at V and 2 bases at J, with 12 bases between. Germline assignment: CDR1 SQVTM and CDR2 ANQGSEA. The CDR3 is made up of 12 amino acids. The CDR3 region is CSAAGVTYEQYF. The CDR3 nucleotides are TGCAGCGCAGCCGGAGTCACCTACGAGCAGTACTTC.